This TCR beta chain was obtained from a study of cytomegalovirus exposure and HLA in healthy donors. Libraries were prepared by immunoSEQ multiplex PCR; TCRdb keeps only in-frame clonotypes and omits some of them. The data hold roughly 300,000 clones, with 88% observed a single time. Germline lookup yields CDR1 SGDLS and CDR2 YYNGEE. Trimming removed 6 bases at V and 12 bases at J, with 20 bases between. This CDR3 has 13 amino acids. The sequenced sample consisted of PBMCs. This chain links TRBV9 with TRBJ2-3; a possible D gene is TRBD1 (5 bases). This sequence originates from a woman aged 18 to 35 in good health and CMV-seronegative. The CDR3, as DNA: TGTGCCAGCACCCAGATAGGAACAGGCCAACAGTATTTT. Translation gives CASTQIGTGQQYF.